These 30 T cell receptor beta chains were sequenced from one sample in a study of patients and donors after allogeneic stem cell transplantation. TCRdb called the RT-PCR reads again in MiXCR, with one record for every CDR3 protein. Of around 150,000 distinct CDR3 sequences in the sample, about two fifths were seen once. Sequenced: blood, either unsorted or a sorted T cell fraction (not recorded which). These receptors were obtained from a human donor who was either an allogeneic HSCT recipient or a stem cell or donor lymphocyte infusion donor (not recorded which). It is not recorded whose cells these are; they may come from a transplant donor.

The rearrangement joins TRBV10-3 to TRBJ2-3, with a weak D call TRBD2 (5 bases). This CDR3 is built from 18 residues. Germline V gene lookup returns CDR1 ENHRY and CDR2 SYGVKD. V gave up 10 bases and J gave up 1 base, with 27 bases separating them. The CDR3, as DNA: TGTGCCACCCGCAGCAGGACTGCCCTTAGGGCCCGCACAGATACGCAGTATTTT. Its protein product is CATRSRTALRARTDTQYF.

This chain uses TRBV29-1 with TRBJ2-3; TRBD2 matches 7 bases. Germline V gene lookup returns CDR1 SQVTM and CDR2 ANQGSEA. J gave up 6 bases and V 1 base, and 1 base lay outside the gene matches. CDR3 length: 12 amino acids. The CDR3 DNA sequence: TGCAGCGTTGAAGCGGGGGGTGATACGCAGTATTTT. Its translation is CSVEAGGDTQYF.

The chain employs TRBV11-2 and TRBJ2-7; D may be TRBD1 (5 bases). There are 15 residues in the CDR3. CDR1 is SGHAT and CDR2 is FQNNGV in the germline V gene. Trimming removed 5 bases at V and 3 bases at J, with 17 bases between. The CDR3 region has the DNA TGTGCCAGCAGCCGTACCACCAGACAGAGCTACGAGCAGTACTTC. Translated, it gives CASSRTTRQSYEQYF.

This chain joins TRBV6-6 and TRBJ1-6, with no clear D. V gave up 2 bases and J gave up 8 bases, with 4 bases separating them. Germline V lookup: CDR1 MNHNY, CDR2 SVGAGI (reference sequence). This CDR3 spans 12 amino acids. The CDR3 reads CASSYDDSPLHF. DNA of the CDR3: TGTGCCAGCAGTTACGATGATTCACCCCTCCACTTT.

V is TRBV10-3 and J is TRBJ1-6, with a weak D call TRBD1 (5 bases). CDR1 ENHRY and CDR2 SYGVKD come from the germline V gene. The CDR3 covers 15 residues. Trimming took 4 bases from V and 6 from J, leaving 13 bases between them. The CDR3 nucleotides read TGTGCCATCAGTGGCAGGGATCCCCTTAATTCACCCCTCCACTTT. Translated, it gives CAISGRDPLNSPLHF.

This clonotype was observed a handful of times. The genes are TRBV5-1 and TRBJ1-1; a weak D match, TRBD1 (5 bases). Germline assignment: CDR1 SGHRS and CDR2 YFSETQ. The CDR3 sequence is 17 residues long. With 4 bases removed from V and 2 bases from J, the gap between germline ends came to 21 bases. The CDR3 reads CASSPITGSILNTEAFF. CDR3 sequence (DNA): TGCGCCAGCAGCCCTATTACAGGCTCAATTCTTAACACTGAAGCTTTCTTT.

The rearrangement links TRBV20-1 to TRBJ1-6; the match to TRBD1 covers 7 bases. The J segment lost 0 bases and the V segment lost 6 bases, leaving 8 bases of the junction unmatched. Germline V CDR1 and CDR2: DFQATT, SNEGSKA (reference sequence). The CDR3 runs 16 residues. The CDR3, as DNA: TGCAGTGCAAAGACAGGGAAGAGCTCCTATAATTCACCCCTCCACTTT. Translating it yields CSAKTGKSSYNSPLHF.

The chain combines TRBV5-1 with TRBJ2-5, with 12 bases lining up with TRBD2. The CDR3 loop spans 15 amino acids. CDR1 is SGHRS and CDR2 is YFSETQ in the germline V gene. Trimming cost V 3 bases and J 5 bases; bases outside gene matches: 5. The CDR3 spells CASSWRLAGDETQYF. CDR3 DNA: TGCGCCAGCAGCTGGAGACTAGCGGGGGATGAGACCCAGTACTTC.

This clonotype was seen only a few times. The genes are TRBV24-1 and TRBJ1-1; D is undetermined. The germline gives CDR1 KGHDR, CDR2 SFDVKD. The CDR3 has 13 amino acids. Trimming shortened V by 0 bases and J by 7 bases, and 8 bases separated the two germline ends. The CDR3 DNA reads as TGTGCCACCAGTGATTTGTCCGGAGGTGAAGCTTTCTTT. Translating it yields CATSDLSGGEAFF.

The chain combines TRBV4-3 with TRBJ1-1; no definite D call. The CDR3 totals 15 residues. The germline gives CDR1 LGHNA, CDR2 YSLEER. V was trimmed by 3 bases and J by 4 bases, leaving 15 bases between them. The CDR3 protein is CASSQRASKGTEAFF. The CDR3 bases are TGCGCCAGCAGCCAGCGCGCCTCGAAGGGCACTGAAGCTTTCTTT.

This clonotype showed up just a few times. The chain links TRBV24-1 to TRBJ1-1; no firm D call. Germline V gene lookup returns CDR1 KGHDR and CDR2 SFDVKD. Trimming removed 2 bases from V and 3 bases from J, with 3 bases in between. The CDR3 is 12 amino acids. CDR3 bases: TGTGCCACCAGTGATTCACACACTGAAGCTTTCTTT. This translates into CATSDSHTEAFF.

This rearrangement joins TRBV25-1 to TRBJ2-5, with D possibly called TRBD1 or TRBD2 (5 bases each). Trimming took 5 bases from V and 2 from J, leaving 9 bases between them. Looked up from germline, CDR1 is MGHDK and CDR2 is SYGVNS. The CDR3 has 13 residues. The CDR3 sequence is CASSQGRQETQYF. The CDR3 coding sequence is TGTGCCAGCAGTCAGGGACGGCAAGAGACCCAGTACTTC.

V gene TRBV9 combines with J gene TRBJ2-5, with TRBD2 identical over 15 bases. The V gene end was trimmed by 2 bases and the J gene end by 5 bases; junction bases not matched to a gene: 7. The CDR3 consists of 17 residues. Germline V CDR1 and CDR2: SGDLS, YYNGEE. CDR3 amino acids: CASSVPLGTSGGETQYF. CDR3 bases: TGTGCCAGCAGCGTCCCGCTCGGGACTAGCGGGGGGGAGACCCAGTACTTC.

This chain connects TRBV7-6 to TRBJ2-3; a weak D match, TRBD2 (5 bases). Germline V gives CDR1 SGHVS, CDR2 FNYEAQ. V was cut by 1 base and J by 7 bases, with 15 bases left in between. This CDR3 spans 15 amino acids. CDR3 in amino acids: CASSLEILEGNTQYF. The CDR3 DNA reads as TGTGCCAGCAGCTTAGAAATCCTAGAGGGAAATACGCAGTATTTT.

This clonotype appeared a few times. The rearrangement links TRBV12-3 or TRBV12-4 to TRBJ2-3; 7 bases are a match to TRBD2. The V and J ends lost 8 bases and 4 bases, in that order; junction bases with no gene match: 6. CDR3 length: 13 amino acids. This chain's CDR3 is CASGVGRADTQYF. For the CDR3, the DNA is TGTGCCAGCGGGGTAGGGAGGGCAGATACGCAGTATTTT.

The sample holds a few counts of this clonotype. J is TRBJ1-5 and V is TRBV6-1; 11 bases match TRBD1. Germline loops: CDR1 MNHNS, CDR2 SASEGT. This CDR3 region has 13 residues. V dropped 11 bases and J dropped 6; count of bases not matched to a gene: 6. CDR3 coding DNA: TGTGCCGGTCGGACAGGGGGCGGTCAGCCCCAGCATTTT. It is translated as CAGRTGGGQPQHF.

This chain connects TRBV6-2 or TRBV6-3 to TRBJ1-5; 8 bases are a match to TRBD1. Per germline, CDR1 MNHEY and CDR2 SVGEGT. The CDR3 has 15 residues. J gave up 2 bases and V 2 bases, and 2 bases lay outside the gene matches. CDR3 region: CASSYGGQGNQPQHF. The CDR3 nucleotides are TGTGCCAGCAGTTACGGGGGACAGGGCAATCAGCCCCAGCATTTT.

This clonotype was recorded only once. This chain links TRBV12-3 or TRBV12-4 with TRBJ1-2; 8 bases match TRBD1. Trimming cost V 3 bases and J 8 bases; bases outside gene matches: 5. CDR3 length equals 13 residues. CDR3: CASSLRTGQGYTF. The CDR3 region has the DNA TGTGCCAGCAGTTTGAGGACAGGGCAAGGCTACACCTTC.

The chain employs TRBV6-5 and TRBJ2-4, with TRBD1 matching over 10 bases. With V trimmed by 10 bases and J by 8 bases, 11 bases remained unmatched. This CDR3 contains 14 residues. The germline V gene has CDR1 MNHEY and CDR2 SVGAGI. The CDR3 loop reads CATGGDRGTDIQYF. The CDR3, as DNA: TGTGCCACTGGAGGGGACAGGGGAACAGACATTCAGTACTTC.

V is TRBV4-3 and J is TRBJ1-1; D gene unclear. V was clipped by 4 bases and J by 5 bases, with 17 bases between them. There are 15 residues in the CDR3. Germline lookup yields CDR1 LGHNA and CDR2 YSLEER. The chain's CDR3 is CASSLQTIPGTEAFF. CDR3 DNA sequence: TGCGCCAGCAGCCTTCAGACCATCCCGGGGACTGAAGCTTTCTTT.

In this sample, this clonotype turned up a few times. The chain recombines TRBV28 with TRBJ1-1; no clear D. Germline assignment: CDR1 MDHEN and CDR2 SYDVKM. V was trimmed by 7 bases and J by 3 bases, leaving 21 bases between them. This CDR3 spans 16 amino acids. In DNA, the CDR3 is TGTGCCAGCACCACCCTGACGTGGATAAGGGACACTGAAGCTTTCTTT. Protein: CASTTLTWIRDTEAFF.

V usage is TRBV27 and J usage is TRBJ2-7; D might be TRBD1 or TRBD2, each matching 7 bases. From germline, CDR1 is MNHEY and CDR2 SMNVEV (reference sequence). The CDR3 covers 14 residues. Between the trimmed V and J ends, which lost 5 bases and 1 base, there was a span of 12 bases. The CDR3 region has the DNA TGTGCCAGCAGTCCCCAGGGGGGGTCCTACGAGCAGTACGTC. Translation: CASSPQGGSYEQYV.

This clonotype turned up a few times. This chain joins TRBV5-1 and TRBJ1-2; D is ambiguous. Germline values: CDR1 SGHRS, CDR2 YFSETQ. V was cut by 4 bases and J by 4 bases, with 11 bases left in between. This CDR3 spans 13 amino acids. The CDR3 sequence is CASSPDSIYGYTF. The CDR3 DNA reads as TGCGCCAGCAGCCCGGACTCCATCTATGGCTACACCTTC.

The V and J genes are TRBV5-1 and TRBJ2-7, with TRBD1 matching 11 bases. Germline V gives CDR1 SGHRS, CDR2 YFSETQ. After removal of 3 bases from V and 6 bases from J, the junction contained 5 bases not matched to a gene. The CDR3 totals 14 residues. This CDR3 reads CASSSGTGGGEQYV. DNA for the CDR3: TGCGCCAGCAGCTCCGGGACAGGGGGAGGCGAGCAGTACGTC.

This clonotype was seen a handful of times. The chain combines TRBV27 with TRBJ2-3, with 11 bases lining up with TRBD1. V was clipped by 6 bases and J by 3 bases; unmatched bases: 5. The CDR3 covers 15 residues. Germline V gene lookup returns CDR1 MNHEY and CDR2 SMNVEV (reference sequence). CDR3 sequence (DNA): TGTGCCAGCAGCAACCGGGACAGGGGGACAGATACGCAGTATTTT. Translation: CASSNRDRGTDTQYF.

V is TRBV5-1 and J is TRBJ1-1; tentatively, D is TRBD1 (5 bases). Trimming pared 4 bases from V and 4 bases from J, leaving 14 bases between. Germline values: CDR1 SGHRS, CDR2 YFSETQ. This CDR3 spans 14 amino acids. In DNA form, the CDR3 reads TGCGCCAGCAGCCCCGGGCACAGGATCACTGAAGCTTTCTTT. Its translation: CASSPGHRITEAFF.

The rearrangement uses TRBV12-3 or TRBV12-4 and TRBJ1-2, with D unresolved. The ends were cut back, 2 bases at V and 3 bases at J, with 7 bases in the middle. This CDR3 spans 13 amino acids. CDR3 in DNA: TGTGCCAGCAGTTTAAGGGAAGACTATGGCTACACCTTC. It codes for CASSLREDYGYTF.

The V call is TRBV12-3 or TRBV12-4, the J call TRBJ1-1; no definite D call. This CDR3 is 16 amino acids long. V lost 5 bases and J lost 4, with 20 bases in between. The CDR3: CASSRLLFKEATEAFF. The CDR3 region has the DNA TGTGCCAGCAGTCGCCTCCTGTTCAAGGAAGCCACTGAAGCTTTCTTT.

The V gene is TRBV12-3 or TRBV12-4, the J gene TRBJ1-1, with D possibly matching TRBD1 (5 bases). There are 13 residues in the CDR3. With 6 bases removed from V and 0 bases from J, the gap between germline ends came to 8 bases. This CDR3 reads CASRQGVNTEAFF. Here the CDR3 DNA reads TGTGCCAGCAGGCAGGGTGTGAACACTGAAGCTTTCTTT.

This clonotype was found a few times. J is TRBJ1-5 and V is TRBV6-5; 8 bases fit TRBD1. CDR3 length: 15 residues. CDR1 is MNHEY, CDR2 SVGAGI, per germline. The junction had 8 bases not matched to a gene; V was cut back by 6 bases and J by 4 bases. The CDR3 sequence: CASSPTGGLNQPQHF. CDR3 in DNA: TGTGCCAGCAGCCCTACAGGGGGATTGAATCAGCCCCAGCATTTT.